This T cell receptor (beta chain) was recorded in a study of blood T cell repertoires in COVID-19. The V gene's germline CDR1 is MNHEY and CDR2 SVGAGI. J lost 4 bases, V lost 6 bases, and 6 bases had no gene match. The CDR3 is 14 amino acids. Data came from immunoSEQ multiplex PCR; TCRdb stores just in-frame clones and leaves some out. The sample has almost 85,000 clones, around four fifths seen once. This clone has more than one count but fewer than ten. Sequencing used peripheral blood. The sequence was collected from a man at least 80 years old with active or convalescent COVID-19. The chain has TRBV6-5 and TRBJ2-1, with 7 bases aligning to TRBD2. Written as DNA, the CDR3 is TGTGCCAGCAGGCGGGACTATTTGTACAATGAGCAGTTCTTC. This codes for CASRRDYLYNEQFF.